This is a list of T cell receptor beta chains from one sample in a study of T cell repertoires in cytomegalovirus infection. TCRdb re-derived calls from the reads in MiXCR, one entry per CDR3 protein. This repertoire shows 700,000 to 950,000 distinct CDR3 sequences, 32% found once; its top ten account for around an eighth. Their antigens are not known. The sequenced sample was cultured CD8+ T cells from PBMCs, obtained from culture after CMV antigen stimulation. Source of these receptors: a human donor in good health (CMV status not recorded). Some clones in this sample may be carry-over from other donors' samples. Each CDR3 is given with its conserved first and last residue. A D gene is named only where the DNA matches it firmly. The size entry is marked missing in some rows and otherwise reads once, few, many or a size class.

>many|-|TRBV11-3|TRBJ2-3
TGTGCCAGCAGCTTAGATCAGCGCCAAGGGGGAGATACGCAGTATTTT
CASSLDQRQGGDTQYF
>-|TRBD1|TRBV2|TRBJ2-7
TGTGCCAGCCCCGGGACAGGAGGTAGAGAGCAGTACTTC
CASPGTGGREQYF
>many|TRBD1|TRBV7-8|TRBJ1-5
TGTGCCAGCAGCTTATGGGACAGGCTTTATGGCAATCAGCCCCAGCATTTT
CASSLWDRLYGNQPQHF
>many|-|TRBV7-6|TRBJ2-1
TGTGCCAGCAGCTTAACTACGGGGGACCCTCAATTATACAATGAGCAGTTCTTC
CASSLTTGDPQLYNEQFF
>-|-|TRBV7-9|TRBJ2-1
TGTGCCAGCAGCTTAGCGGTCGGGGGCCGTTACTACAATGAGCAGTTCTTC
CASSLAVGGRYYNEQFF
>-|-|TRBV5-8|TRBJ2-1
TGTGCCAGCAGCTTGGATCCGGGGGAAGATGAGCAGTTCTTC
CASSLDPGEDEQFF
>many|TRBD1|TRBV11-1|TRBJ1-1
TGTGCCAGCAGCTTAGTGCCTACCGGGACAGCGAACACTGAAGCTTTCTTT
CASSLVPTGTANTEAFF
>few|-|TRBV2|TRBJ2-1
TGTGCCAGCAGTGCTCCCTCTGCTTTTGAGGGGGGGCCTAACAATGAGCAGTTCTTC
CASSAPSAFEGGPNNEQFF
>-|-|TRBV6-2/TRBV6-3|TRBJ2-7
TGTGCCAGCAGTTACGATGGGGACGAAGGTTACGAGCAGTACTTC
CASSYDGDEGYEQYF
>-|-|TRBV19|TRBJ1-5
TGTGCCAGTAGTATCGAGGGGTACTATAGCAATCAGCCCCAGCATTTT
CASSIEGYYSNQPQHF
>few|-|TRBV6-5|TRBJ2-5
TGTGCCAGCAAACCAGGGCCGGGCAGGTCGCAAGAGACCCAGTACTTC
CASKPGPGRSQETQYF
>few|TRBD1|TRBV20-1|TRBJ2-3
TGCAGTTCCGGGACAGGGGATATAGATACGCAGTATTTT
CSSGTGDIDTQYF
>-|-|TRBV6-1|TRBJ2-4
TGTGCCAGCAGTGAAGTTTTCGCGCTAGCCAAAAACATTCAGTACTTC
CASSEVFALAKNIQYF
>few|-|TRBV15|TRBJ2-1
TGTGCCACCAGCAGAATGCCGTACAATGAGCAGTTCTTC
CATSRMPYNEQFF
>-|-|TRBV20-1|TRBJ1-5
TGCAGTGCTAAAGGGCGGGATCAGCCCCAGCATTTT
CSAKGRDQPQHF
>few|TRBD1|TRBV4-1|TRBJ1-5
TGCGCCAGCAGCCAAGCGGTACTAGGGACAGGAATCTATCAGCCCCAGCATTTT
CASSQAVLGTGIYQPQHF
>-|TRBD1|TRBV7-6|TRBJ2-1
TGTGCCAGCAGCTTACCCCGTCGGACAGGGGGCTGCAATGAGCAGTTCTTC
CASSLPRRTGGCNEQFF
>-|-|TRBV13|TRBJ1-1
TGTGCCAGCAGCTTAGGTCGACAGGAGATGGGCACTGAAGCTTTCTTT
CASSLGRQEMGTEAFF
>-|-|TRBV7-2|TRBJ2-7
TGTGCCAGCAGCATAGTCAGCTCCTCCTACGAGCAGTACTTC
CASSIVSSSYEQYF
>many|-|TRBV7-2|TRBJ1-1
TGTGCCAGCAGTAGAGCTCCCCTGAACACTGAAGCTTTCTTT
CASSRAPLNTEAFF
>many|-|TRBV4-1|TRBJ1-1
TGCGCCAGCAGCCAAGGGGGGCTAACGGGGAAGGGGACTGAAGCTTTCTTT
CASSQGGLTGKGTEAFF
>-|-|TRBV12-3/TRBV12-4|TRBJ2-7
TGTGCCAGCAGTTGGGCACGTACCTACGAGCAGTACTTC
CASSWARTYEQYF
>few|-|TRBV7-9|TRBJ1-1
TGTGCCAGCAGCTTCAGACACCGACTTATGAACACTGAAGCTTTCTTT
CASSFRHRLMNTEAFF
>many|-|TRBV7-9|TRBJ1-5
TGTGCCAGCAGCTTAGCGAAGGCAGCCTATCAGCCCCAGCATTTT
CASSLAKAAYQPQHF
>-|TRBD1|TRBV6-1|TRBJ2-1
TGTGCCAGCAGTGGACAGGGGAGGAATGAGCAGTTCTTC
CASSGQGRNEQFF
>few|-|TRBV2|TRBJ2-7
TGTGCCAGCACCCTCTCTGAGTACGAGCAGTACTTC
CASTLSEYEQYF
>-|-|TRBV14|TRBJ2-5
TGTGCCAGCAGCCAAGATAATACATGGCCAGGGCAAGAGACCCAGTACTTC
CASSQDNTWPGQETQYF
>many|-|TRBV7-2|TRBJ2-2
TGTGCCAGCAGCCCCAAGTTAATGGCTCCCGGGGAGCTGTTTTTT
CASSPKLMAPGELFF
>-|TRBD1|TRBV7-4|TRBJ1-4
TGTGCCAGCAGCTTTTCGGACAGGGGGCTACATGAACAACTGTTTTTT
CASSFSDRGLHEQLFF